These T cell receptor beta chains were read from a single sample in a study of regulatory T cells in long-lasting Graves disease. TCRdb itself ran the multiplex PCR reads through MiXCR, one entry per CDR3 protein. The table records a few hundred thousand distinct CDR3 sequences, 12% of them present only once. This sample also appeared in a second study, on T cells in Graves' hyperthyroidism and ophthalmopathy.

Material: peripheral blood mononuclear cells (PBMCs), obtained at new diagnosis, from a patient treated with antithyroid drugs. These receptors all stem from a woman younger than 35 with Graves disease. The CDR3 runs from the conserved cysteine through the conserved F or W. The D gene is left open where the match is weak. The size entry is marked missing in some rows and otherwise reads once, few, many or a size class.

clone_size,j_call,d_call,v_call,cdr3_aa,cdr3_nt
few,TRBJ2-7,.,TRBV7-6,CASADLSESYEQYF,TGTGCCAGTGCAGACTTATCGGAATCCTACGAGCAGTACTTC
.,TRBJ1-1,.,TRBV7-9,CASSRLGSAFF,TGTGCCAGCAGCCGACTTGGCTCGGCTTTCTTT
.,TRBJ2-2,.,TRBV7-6,CASSLESPVNTGELFF,TGTGCCAGCAGCTTAGAGTCCCCGGTGAACACCGGGGAGCTGTTTTTT
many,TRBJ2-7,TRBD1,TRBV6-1,CASSLNHRGRSYEQYF,TGTGCCAGCAGCCTAAACCACAGGGGGCGCTCCTACGAGCAGTACTTC
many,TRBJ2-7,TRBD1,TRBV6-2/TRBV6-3,CASRDRGLSYEQYF,TGTGCCAGCAGAGACAGGGGCCTGTCCTACGAGCAGTACTTC
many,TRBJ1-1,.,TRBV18,CASSPTGVPNTEAFF,TGTGCCAGCTCACCAACGGGAGTTCCTAACACTGAAGCTTTCTTT
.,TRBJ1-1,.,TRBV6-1,CASSWPSGDEAFF,TGTGCCAGCAGCTGGCCTTCGGGAGATGAAGCTTTCTTT
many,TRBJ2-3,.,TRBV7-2,CASHDRLGAQYF,TGTGCCAGCCATGATAGGCTAGGGGCGCAGTATTTT
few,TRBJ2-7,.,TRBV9,CASSEQGGSYEQYF,TGTGCCTCCTCAGAACAGGGAGGATCCTACGAGCAGTACTTC
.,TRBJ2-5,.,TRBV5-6,CASSLGTSTVGETQYF,TGTGCCAGCAGCTTGGGTACTAGCACTGTCGGAGAGACCCAGTACTTC
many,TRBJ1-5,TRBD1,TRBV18,CASSRQGASNQPQHF,TGTGCCAGCTCACGACAGGGGGCAAGCAATCAGCCCCAGCATTTT
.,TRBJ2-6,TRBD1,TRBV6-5,CASSYSGGGQAFSGANVLTF,TGTGCCAGCAGTTACTCCGGAGGGGGACAGGCCTTCTCTGGGGCCAACGTCCTGACTTTC
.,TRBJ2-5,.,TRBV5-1,CASSLRATRQETQYF,TGCGCCAGCAGCCTCCGGGCCACCAGACAAGAGACCCAGTACTTC
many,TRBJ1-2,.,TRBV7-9,CASTLGGTSYGYTF,TGTGCCAGCACCCTAGGAGGAACAAGCTATGGCTACACCTTC
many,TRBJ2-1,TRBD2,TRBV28,CASSLTSVSYNEQFF,TGTGCCAGCAGCCTGACTAGCGTGAGCTACAATGAGCAGTTCTTC
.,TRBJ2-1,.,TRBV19,CASSPLTRTDEQFF,TGTGCCAGTAGCCCACTAACTAGGACTGATGAGCAGTTCTTC
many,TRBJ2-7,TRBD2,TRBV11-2,CASRSSGSYEQYF,TGTGCCAGCAGATCGAGCGGGAGCTACGAGCAGTACTTC
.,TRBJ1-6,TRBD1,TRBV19,CASRIDRGLYNSPLHF,TGTGCCAGTAGGATCGACAGGGGACTTTATAATTCACCCCTCCACTTT
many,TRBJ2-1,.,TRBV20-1,CSASDLAGRNEQFF,TGCAGTGCTAGCGATCTCGCCGGGCGCAATGAGCAGTTCTTC
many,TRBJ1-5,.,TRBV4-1,CASSPEQGLDNQPQHF,TGCGCCAGCAGCCCAGAACAGGGACTTGATAATCAGCCCCAGCATTTT
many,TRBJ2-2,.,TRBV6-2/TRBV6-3,CASSYGRGNTGELFF,TGTGCCAGCAGTTACGGGCGGGGGAACACCGGGGAGCTGTTTTTT
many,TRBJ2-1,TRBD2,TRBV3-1,CASSPRLLAEYNEQFF,TGTGCCAGCAGCCCCCGCCTACTAGCGGAGTACAATGAGCAGTTCTTC
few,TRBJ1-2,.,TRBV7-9,CASSYGTNQHYGYTF,TGTGCCAGCAGCTACGGGACAAATCAACACTATGGCTACACCTTC
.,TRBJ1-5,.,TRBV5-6,CASSLGSWQPQHF,TGTGCCAGCAGCTTGGGATCTTGGCAGCCCCAGCATTTT
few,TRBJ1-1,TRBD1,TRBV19,CASIWTGVEGTEAFF,TGTGCCAGTATTTGGACAGGGGTAGAGGGCACTGAAGCTTTCTTT
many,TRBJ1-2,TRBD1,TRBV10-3,CAISAGTDYGYTF,TGTGCCATCAGTGCCGGGACAGACTATGGCTACACCTTC
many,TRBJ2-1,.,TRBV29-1,CSVKSLDSPSYNEQFF,TGCAGCGTTAAGAGCCTGGACAGTCCTTCCTACAATGAGCAGTTCTTC
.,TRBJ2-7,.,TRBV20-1,CSASDSPGAAYEQYF,TGCAGTGCTAGTGATAGTCCAGGGGCCGCCTACGAGCAGTACTTC
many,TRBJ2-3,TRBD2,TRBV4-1,CASSQVGRPSGIGTDTQYF,TGCGCCAGCAGCCAAGTAGGACGGCCTAGCGGGATTGGCACAGATACGCAGTATTTT
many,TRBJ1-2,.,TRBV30,CAWSRWDPASYGYTF,TGTGCCTGGAGTCGCTGGGACCCAGCAAGTTATGGCTACACCTTC
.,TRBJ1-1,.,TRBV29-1,CSVEDPGPEAFF,TGCAGCGTTGAAGATCCCGGGCCTGAAGCTTTCTTT
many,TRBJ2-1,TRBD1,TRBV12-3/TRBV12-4,CASSADRGNYNEQFF,TGTGCCAGCAGTGCCGACAGGGGGAACTACAATGAGCAGTTCTTC
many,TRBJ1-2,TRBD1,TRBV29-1,CSGGQGHGYTF,TGCAGCGGCGGACAGGGGCATGGCTACACCTTC
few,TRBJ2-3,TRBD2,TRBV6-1,CASSHGTSGATDTQYF,TGTGCCAGCAGTCATGGGACTAGCGGGGCCACAGATACGCAGTATTTT
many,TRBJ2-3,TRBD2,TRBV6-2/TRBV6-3,CASSSGSGGADTQYF,TGTGCCAGCAGTTCGGGTAGCGGGGGAGCAGATACGCAGTATTTT
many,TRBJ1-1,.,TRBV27,CASSPLGGMNTEAFF,TGTGCCAGCAGCCCCCTCGGGGGGATGAACACTGAAGCTTTCTTT
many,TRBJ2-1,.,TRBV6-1,CASRESGNNEQFF,TGTGCCAGCCGGGAATCTGGAAACAATGAGCAGTTCTTC
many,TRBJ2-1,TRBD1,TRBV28,CASTPGGQGINEQFF,TGTGCCAGCACCCCCGGGGGACAGGGGATCAATGAGCAGTTCTTC
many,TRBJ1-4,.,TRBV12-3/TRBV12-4,CASSLDPEDLFF,TGTGCCAGCAGTTTAGACCCCGAGGATCTGTTTTTT
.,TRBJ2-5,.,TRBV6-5,CASSYNRALETQYF,TGTGCCAGCAGTTATAACAGGGCTTTAGAGACCCAGTACTTC
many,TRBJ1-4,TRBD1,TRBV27,CASRTGTANEKLFF,TGTGCCAGCAGGACCGGGACAGCAAATGAAAAACTGTTTTTT
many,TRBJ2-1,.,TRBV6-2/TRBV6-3,CASSYVPDSYNEQFF,TGTGCCAGCAGTTACGTTCCCGACTCCTACAATGAGCAGTTCTTC
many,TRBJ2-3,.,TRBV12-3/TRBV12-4,CASSLGGTYTDTQYF,TGTGCCAGCAGTTTGGGTGGGACCTACACAGATACGCAGTATTTT
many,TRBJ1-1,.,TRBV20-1,CSASLRTNTEAFF,TGCAGTGCTAGTCTACGGACGAACACTGAAGCTTTCTTT
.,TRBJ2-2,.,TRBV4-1,CASSQESMWTKNTGELFF,TGCGCCAGCAGCCAAGAAAGTATGTGGACTAAGAACACCGGGGAGCTGTTTTTT
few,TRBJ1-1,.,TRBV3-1,CASTPGDFYTEAFF,TGTGCCTCCACCCCGGGGGACTTCTACACTGAAGCTTTCTTT
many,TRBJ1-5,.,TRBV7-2,CASSPWAPRTLNSNQPQHF,TGTGCCAGCAGCCCCTGGGCCCCCCGTACACTCAATAGCAATCAGCCCCAGCATTTT
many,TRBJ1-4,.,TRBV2,CASSERGRPNEKLFF,TGTGCCAGCAGTGAAAGAGGGAGACCTAATGAAAAACTGTTTTTT
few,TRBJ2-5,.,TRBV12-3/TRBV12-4,CASSGVASGAFGTQYF,TGTGCCAGCAGTGGGGTTGCTAGTGGGGCGTTCGGGACCCAGTACTTC
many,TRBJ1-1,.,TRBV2,CASREVWTPNTEAFF,TGTGCCAGCCGCGAGGTCTGGACACCGAACACTGAAGCTTTCTTT
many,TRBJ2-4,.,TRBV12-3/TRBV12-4,CASSFFSTPSSVQYF,TGTGCCAGCAGTTTTTTTAGTACCCCCTCTTCGGTTCAGTACTTC
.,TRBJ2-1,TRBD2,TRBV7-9,CASSWRGSGTNNEQFF,TGTGCCAGCAGCTGGAGGGGTAGCGGGACTAACAATGAGCAGTTCTTC
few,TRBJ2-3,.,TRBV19,CAISTRSTDTQYF,TGTGCCATCTCGACTAGGAGCACAGATACGCAGTATTTT
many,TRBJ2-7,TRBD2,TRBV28,CASSSGLAGNYEQYF,TGTGCCAGCAGTTCGGGACTAGCGGGAAACTACGAGCAGTACTTC
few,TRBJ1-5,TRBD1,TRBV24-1,CATSDTSGAGGWNQPQHF,TGTGCCACCAGTGATACGTCCGGGGCAGGGGGCTGGAATCAGCCCCAGCATTTT
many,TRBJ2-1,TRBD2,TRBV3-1,CASSQDRLAGSYNEQFF,TGTGCCAGCAGCCAAGACAGACTAGCGGGTTCCTACAATGAGCAGTTCTTC
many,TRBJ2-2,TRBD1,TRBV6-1,CASRAGTGGSGELFF,TGTGCCAGCAGGGCCGGGACAGGGGGATCCGGGGAGCTGTTTTTT
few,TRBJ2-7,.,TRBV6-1,CASKPGRGSYEQYF,TGTGCCAGCAAGCCGGGACGGGGCTCCTACGAGCAGTACTTC
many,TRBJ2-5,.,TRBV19,CASRAGLGETQYF,TGTGCCAGTAGGGCGGGGCTCGGGGAGACCCAGTACTTC
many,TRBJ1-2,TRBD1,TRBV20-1,CSAEGDRGAYGYTF,TGCAGTGCTGAGGGGGACAGGGGCGCCTATGGCTACACCTTC